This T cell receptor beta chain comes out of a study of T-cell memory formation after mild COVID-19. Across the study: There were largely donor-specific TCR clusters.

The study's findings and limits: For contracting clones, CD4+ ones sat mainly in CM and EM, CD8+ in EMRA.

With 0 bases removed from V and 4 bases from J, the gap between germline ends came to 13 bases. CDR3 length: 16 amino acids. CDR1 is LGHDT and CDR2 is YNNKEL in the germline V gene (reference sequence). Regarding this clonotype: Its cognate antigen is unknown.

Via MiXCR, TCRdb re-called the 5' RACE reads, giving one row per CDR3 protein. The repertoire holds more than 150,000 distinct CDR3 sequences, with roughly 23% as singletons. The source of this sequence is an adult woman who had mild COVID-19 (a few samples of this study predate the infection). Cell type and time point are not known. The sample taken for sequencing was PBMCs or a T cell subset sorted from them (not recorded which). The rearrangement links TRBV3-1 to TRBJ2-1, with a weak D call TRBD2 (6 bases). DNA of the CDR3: TGTGCCAGCAGCCAAGATCATCCGCGGGATTACAATGAGCAGTTCTTC. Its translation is CASSQDHPRDYNEQFF.